Below, 25 T cell receptor beta chains from the same sample are listed, as sequenced in a study of T cell responses to AZD1222 COVID-19 vaccine. The data were produced by immunoSEQ multiplex PCR, yet TCRdb's version contains in-frame clones alone and is incomplete. The sample holds 55,000 to 90,000 clones, 65% to 85% seen once. The input for sequencing was peripheral blood, taken on day 0 of AZD1222 vaccination. The receptor source for this set is an adult in good health.

The chain combines TRBV7-2 with TRBJ1-4; D remains ambiguous. This CDR3 spans 14 amino acids. Germline V gives CDR1 SGHTA, CDR2 FQGNSA. The V and J ends lost 1 base and 4 bases respectively, with 7 bases between them. The CDR3: CASSLGFGNEKLFF. CDR3 nucleotides: TGTGCCAGCAGCTTAGGTTTTGGTAATGAAAAACTGTTTTTT. The full variable domain, its missing parts supplied by reference TRBV7-2 and TRBJ1-4, is GAGVSQSPSNKVTEKGKDVELRCDPISGHTALYWYRQSLGQGLEFLIYFQGNSAPDKSGLPSDRFSAERTGGSVSTLTIQRTQQEDSAVYLCASSLGFGNEKLFFGSGTQLSVL.

V is TRBV7-9 and J is TRBJ1-1; no reliable D call. This CDR3 is 11 amino acids long. Germline-derived CDR1 and CDR2 are SEHNR and FQNEAQ (reference sequence). V was cut by 4 bases and J by 1 base, with 1 base left in between. The CDR3 sequence is CASSSNTEAFF. The CDR3, as DNA: TGTGCCAGCAGCTCGAACACTGAAGCTTTCTTT.

This clone has just one count. The V call is TRBV5-1, the J call TRBJ2-1, with 7 bases lining up with TRBD1. With V trimmed by 4 bases and J by 3 bases, 13 bases remained unmatched. The germline CDR1 and CDR2 sequences are SGHRS and YFSETQ. The CDR3 is 17 amino acids. The chain's CDR3 is CASSPALGTVNYNEQFF. The CDR3 DNA follows: TGCGCCAGCAGCCCGGCCCTGGGGACAGTCAACTACAATGAGCAGTTCTTC. The entire variable domain, with the rest obtained from reference TRBV5-1 and TRBJ2-1, is as follows: KAGVTQTPRYLIKTRGQQVTLSCSPISGHRSVSWYQQTPGQGLQFLFEYFSETQRNKGNFPGRFSGRQFSNSRSEMNVSTLELGDSALYLCASSPALGTVNYNEQFFGPGTRLTVL.

The rearrangement links TRBV5-1 to TRBJ1-3, with TRBD1 matching over 7 bases. J gave up 2 bases and V 6 bases, and 5 bases lay outside the gene matches. CDR3 length: 14 amino acids. Looked up from germline, CDR1 is SGHRS and CDR2 is YFSETQ. In nucleotides, the CDR3 is TGCGCCAGCAAACCACAGGGGACTGGAAACACCATATATTTT. This gives the protein CASKPQGTGNTIYF.

This clone was recorded once. This chain connects TRBV28 to TRBJ1-4, with unresolved D. The V end was cut by 3 bases, the J end by 6 bases, with 14 bases between. The germline V gene has CDR1 MDHEN and CDR2 SYDVKM. The CDR3 spans 15 residues. CDR3 protein: CASSFGLGGDEKLFF. CDR3 nucleotides: TGTGCCAGCAGTTTCGGTCTAGGTGGGGATGAAAAACTGTTTTTT.

The chain employs TRBV7-9 and TRBJ2-3, with D tentatively TRBD1 (5 bases). Looked up from germline, CDR1 is SEHNR and CDR2 is FQNEAQ (reference sequence). Between the trimmed V and J ends, which lost 5 bases and 5 bases, there was a span of 20 bases. The CDR3 is 16 amino acids. The CDR3 here is CASSRQGVTDGDTQYF. CDR3 coding DNA: TGTGCCAGCAGCCGGCAAGGGGTCACGGACGGAGATACGCAGTATTTT.

J is TRBJ2-1 and V is TRBV7-9; 9 nucleotides agree with TRBD1. V lost 5 bases and J lost 6; bases outside the gene matches: 8. Germline V CDR1 and CDR2: SEHNR, FQNEAQ (reference sequence). The CDR3 is made up of 15 amino acids. The CDR3 bases are TGTGCCAGCAGCATTCGGACAGGGGAGATCAATGAGCAGTTCTTC. This encodes CASSIRTGEINEQFF.

To note about this clone: This same CDR3 is encoded by further DNA sequences in the sample. The chain has TRBV28 and TRBJ1-2, with TRBD1 identical over 8 bases. J was trimmed by 6 bases and V by 4 bases; bases with no gene match: 13. Germline V gene data show CDR1 as MDHEN and CDR2 as SYDVKM. The CDR3 totals 16 residues. The CDR3 protein is CASSSGTGGPYDGYTF. CDR3 nucleotide sequence: TGTGCCAGCAGTTCCGGGACAGGTGGCCCCTATGATGGCTACACCTTC.

This sequence joins TRBV20-1 and TRBJ1-6; D call uncertain. Per germline, CDR1 DFQATT and CDR2 SNEGSKA (reference sequence). V lost 3 bases to trimming and J lost 7 bases, with 10 bases between them. The CDR3 extends over 13 amino acids. CDR3 region: CSASRTRNSPLHF. The CDR3 DNA reads as TGCAGTGCTAGTCGAACGAGGAATTCACCCCTCCACTTT.

The J gene is TRBJ1-2, the V gene TRBV18; the D gene is possibly TRBD1 (5 bases). The ends were cut back, 5 bases at V and 2 bases at J, with 9 bases in the middle. The CDR3 has 13 amino acids. The germline V gene encodes CDR1 KGHSH and CDR2 LQKENI. DNA of the CDR3: TGTGCCAGCTCATCGGACACAAACTATGGCTACACCTTC. Protein: CASSSDTNYGYTF.

This clone appeared a single time. The chain has TRBV19 and TRBJ1-2; TRBD1 is a possible D gene (5 bases). CDR1 and CDR2 from the germline V gene are LNHDA and SQIVND (reference sequence). The germline V and J ends were trimmed by 3 bases and 4 bases, with 18 bases remaining between them. The CDR3 length is 16 residues. CDR3 DNA: TGTGCCAGTAGTATTTGGGGCCTCGGGCGGGGCTATGGCTACACCTTC. Protein: CASSIWGLGRGYGYTF.

The chain employs TRBV4-1 and TRBJ2-3, with 12 bases aligning to TRBD2. Germline assignment: CDR1 MGHRA and CDR2 YSYEKL. Germline trimming cut 6 bases from V and 6 bases from J; bases unmatched to any gene: 13. This CDR3 comprises 17 residues. Here the CDR3 reads CASRPRLAGDPRDTQYF. The CDR3 nucleotides are TGCGCCAGCAGACCTCGACTAGCGGGGGACCCACGGGATACGCAGTATTTT.

This clone was detected only once. The chain links TRBV19 to TRBJ1-2; 8 bases agree with TRBD1. The germline V gene encodes CDR1 LNHDA and CDR2 SQIVND (reference sequence). This CDR3 is 13 amino acids long. Trimming at V came to 8 bases and at J to 1 base, leaving 3 bases not matched to a gene. CDR3 residues: CASQDRVNYGYTF. For the CDR3, the DNA is TGTGCCAGTCAGGACAGGGTTAACTATGGCTACACCTTC. Full variable domain (missing parts from reference TRBV19 and TRBJ1-2): DGGITQSPKYLFRKEGQNVTLSCEQNLNHDAMYWYRQDPGQGLRLIYYSQIVNDFQKGDIAEGYSVSREKKESFPLTVTSAQKNPTAFYLCASQDRVNYGYTFGSGTRLTVV.

The J gene is TRBJ2-3, the V gene TRBV6-5, with 11 bases fitting TRBD2. The germline gives CDR1 MNHEY, CDR2 SVGAGI. Trimming removed 2 bases from V and 9 bases from J; junction bases left unmatched: 7. This CDR3 has 15 amino acids. CDR3: CASSYLRSSGGTQYF. The CDR3 DNA follows: TGTGCCAGCAGTTACCTTCGTTCTAGCGGGGGGACGCAGTATTTT.

CDR3 coding DNA: TGTGCCAGCAGCCCAACCTCGACAGCGGTTCAGCCCCAGCATTTT. This gives the protein CASSPTSTAVQPQHF. The chain uses TRBV9 and TRBJ1-5; possibly TRBD1 for D (5 bases). Trimming pared 4 bases from V and 6 bases from J, leaving 17 bases between. Germline CDR1 and CDR2: SGDLS and YYNGEE. There are 15 residues in the CDR3.

V gene TRBV11-2 combines with J gene TRBJ1-3; D is uncertain. This CDR3 is 15 amino acids long. Germline lookup yields CDR1 SGHAT and CDR2 FQNNGV. V dropped 5 bases and J dropped 0 bases, with 11 bases sitting between them. As DNA, the CDR3 is TGTGCCAGCAGCCCCAGCAGTTACTCTGGAAACACCATATATTTT. Its translation is CASSPSSYSGNTIYF.

This clone appeared a single time. V usage is TRBV5-1 and J usage is TRBJ1-2, with TRBD1 matching over 8 bases. V lost 5 bases, J lost 2 bases, and 11 bases stayed unmatched. This CDR3 spans 16 amino acids. Germline-derived CDR1 and CDR2 are SGHRS and YFSETQ. This CDR3 reads CASRLTPGGLNYGYTF. CDR3 nucleotides: TGCGCCAGCAGACTCACTCCAGGGGGCTTAAACTATGGCTACACCTTC.

This clone was seen a few times. J is TRBJ1-6 and V is TRBV6-5; D perhaps matches TRBD1 (5 bases). The CDR3 loop spans 15 amino acids. CDR1 MNHEY and CDR2 SVGAGI come from the germline V gene. V was clipped by 10 bases and J by 9 bases, with 22 bases between them. DNA of the CDR3: TGTGCCACCAATACGGGACCCCGGTATGGTTCACCCCTCCACTTT. It yields the protein CATNTGPRYGSPLHF.

This clone was counted once. Here the CDR3 reads CASSGEGPSNQPQHF. The CDR3 DNA is TGTGCCAGCAGTGGGGAAGGACCTAGCAATCAGCCCCAGCATTTT. The genes are TRBV2 and TRBJ1-5; D is unclear. In germline, CDR1 is SNHLY, CDR2 FYNNEI. Trimming removed 4 bases at V and 0 bases at J, with 10 bases between. The CDR3 contains 15 residues.

The rearrangement links TRBV4-1 to TRBJ2-7; TRBD1 matches at 9 bases. This CDR3 spans 15 amino acids. Germline V gene data show CDR1 as MGHRA and CDR2 as YSYEKL. With V trimmed by 4 bases and J by 1 base, 5 bases remained unmatched. The CDR3 nucleotides read TGCGCCAGCAGCCGACAGACAGGGGGGTCCTACGAGCAGTACTTC. It specifies CASSRQTGGSYEQYF.

The count of this clone is one. The junction does not match germline at one end; this may be a read error. V gene TRBV30 combines with J gene TRBJ2-1; D is perhaps TRBD2 (5 bases). The CDR3 loop spans 15 amino acids. Germline loops: CDR1 GTSNPN, CDR2 SVGIG (reference sequence). CDR3 in DNA: TGTGCCTGGAGTGTCGGGCTAGCTGGGTACAGTGAGCAGTTCTTC. Translation gives CAWSVGLAGYSEQFF.

The V call is TRBV6-5, the J call TRBJ2-7, with 13 bases lining up with TRBD2. The germline V gene has CDR1 MNHEY and CDR2 SVGAGI. The CDR3 loop spans 15 amino acids. The junction had 6 bases not matched to a gene; V was cut back by 7 bases and J by 3 bases. CDR3 loop: CASTLGLAGDYEQYF. The CDR3 nucleotides are TGTGCCAGCACCCTCGGACTAGCGGGGGACTACGAGCAGTACTTC.

This rearrangement joins TRBV18 to TRBJ1-2, with a tentative D call TRBD1 (5 bases). Germline V gene sequence: CDR1 KGHSH, CDR2 LQKENI. V dropped 5 bases and J dropped 5 bases, with 12 bases sitting between them. The CDR3 is made up of 13 amino acids. The CDR3 DNA reads TGTGCCAGCTCAGCGGGACCGACTTATGGCTACACCTTC. Translated: CASSAGPTYGYTF.

The chain recombines TRBV30 with TRBJ1-5; 8 nucleotides line up with TRBD1. V lost 4 bases and J lost 6; bases outside the gene matches: 5. The CDR3 runs 13 residues. Germline CDR1 and CDR2: GTSNPN and SVGIG (reference sequence). CDR3 DNA sequence: TGTGCCTGGAAGGCAGGGGGCAGTCAGCCCCAGCATTTT. It encodes CAWKAGGSQPQHF.

The V gene is TRBV28, the J gene TRBJ2-2; maybe TRBD1 (6 bases). Trimming took off 6 bases at V and 3 bases at J, with 14 bases between the two ends. This CDR3 is built from 15 residues. Germline CDR1 reads MDHEN; CDR2 reads SYDVKM. The CDR3 DNA follows: TGTGCCAGCAGGTTAGCAACAGGGTACACCGGGGAGCTGTTTTTT. Translating it yields CASRLATGYTGELFF.